The 26 T cell receptor beta chains in this list originate from one sample, sequenced in a study of somatic mutations in cytotoxic T cells in rheumatoid arthritis. Sequencing was performed with immunoSEQ multiplex PCR; in TCRdb, only in-frame clones are kept and a portion is missing. The table lists 15,000 to 20,000 clones, approximately 82% of them singletons. Sequencing was done on a sample of CD8+ T cells sorted from blood. Every receptor here comes from an adult with rheumatoid arthritis.

The chain carries TRBV19 and TRBJ2-7; 8 positions match TRBD2. Per the germline V gene, CDR1 is LNHDA and CDR2 is SQIVND (reference sequence). This CDR3 comprises 17 residues. Trimming at V came to 3 bases and at J to 2 bases, leaving 12 bases not matched to a gene. The CDR3: CASSIRHQREFAYEQYF. CDR3 bases: TGTGCCAGTAGTATTAGGCACCAGCGGGAGTTCGCCTACGAGCAGTACTTC.

This clone was observed a single time. The J gene is TRBJ2-5, the V gene TRBV7-9; D not resolved. CDR1 is SEHNR, CDR2 FQNEAQ, per germline (reference sequence). With 7 bases removed from V and 5 bases from J, the gap between germline ends came to 14 bases. The CDR3 runs 13 residues. The CDR3 bases are TGTGCCAGCATCGCCTCCGGGTTGGAGACCCAGTACTTC. Its protein is CASIASGLETQYF. Variable domain in full (rest from reference TRBV7-9 and TRBJ2-5): DTGVSQNPRHKITKRGQNVTFRCDPISEHNRLYWYRQTLGQGPEFLTYFQNEAQLEKSRLLSDRFSAERPKGSFSTLEIQRTEQGDSAMYLCASIASGLETQYFGPGTRLLVL.

The chain employs TRBV15 and TRBJ2-1; 10 bases match TRBD2. Germline V gives CDR1 LNHNV, CDR2 YYDKDF (reference sequence). The CDR3 runs 15 residues. V lost 8 bases and J lost 3; bases outside the gene matches: 7. This CDR3 reads CATAERGGVYNEQFF. The CDR3 bases are TGTGCCACCGCCGAGCGGGGGGGAGTCTACAATGAGCAGTTCTTC.

The genes are TRBV5-6 and TRBJ1-5; D is unclear. V lost 2 bases, J lost 4 bases, and 16 bases lay in between. Per germline, CDR1 SGHDT and CDR2 YYEEEE. This CDR3 comprises 16 residues. Here the CDR3 reads CASSFSQEALNQPQHF. The CDR3 DNA reads TGTGCCAGCAGCTTTAGTCAGGAAGCCCTAAATCAGCCCCAGCATTTT.

The chain uses TRBV9 and TRBJ2-1, with D perhaps matching TRBD2 (5 bases). This CDR3 comprises 16 residues. Between the trimmed V and J ends, which lost 0 bases and 3 bases, there was a span of 13 bases. Germline loops: CDR1 SGDLS, CDR2 YYNGEE. CDR3 loop: CASSVAEGDYYNEQFF. CDR3 in DNA: TGTGCCAGCAGCGTAGCTGAGGGAGACTACTACAATGAGCAGTTCTTC.

The CDR3: CASSIGSRLHNQPQHF. The CDR3 coding sequence is TGTGCCAGTAGTATTGGCTCCAGACTACACAATCAGCCCCAGCATTTT. This chain uses TRBV19 with TRBJ1-5; no definite D call. The CDR3 is made up of 16 amino acids. The germline CDR1 and CDR2 sequences are LNHDA and SQIVND (reference sequence). Deletions cut 3 bases from V and 3 bases from J, with 15 bases between.

The chain uses TRBV19 and TRBJ1-1; possible D gene TRBD1, 5 bases. The V end lost 3 bases, the J end lost 6 bases, and 14 bases lay between the germline ends. The CDR3 is 14 amino acids. Germline V gives CDR1 LNHDA, CDR2 SQIVND (reference sequence). The CDR3 spells CASSIDSGYAEAFF. Here the CDR3 DNA reads TGTGCCAGTAGTATTGACAGTGGGTACGCTGAAGCTTTCTTT.

V is TRBV7-9 and J is TRBJ2-3; 12 nucleotides line up with TRBD2. The CDR3 consists of 15 residues. Trimming removed 5 bases from V and 5 bases from J; junction bases left unmatched: 5. CDR1 and CDR2 (germline): SEHNR, FQNEAQ (reference sequence). The CDR3 loop reads CASSPLAGGVDTQYF. DNA of the CDR3: TGTGCCAGCAGCCCGCTAGCGGGAGGGGTAGATACGCAGTATTTT.

The J gene is TRBJ2-1, the V gene TRBV7-8, with D perhaps TRBD1 (6 bases). This CDR3 comprises 14 residues. V gave up 10 bases and J gave up 6 bases, with 19 bases separating them. Germline V gives CDR1 SGHVS, CDR2 FQNEAQ. This CDR3 reads CATQGFISPNEQFF. The CDR3, as DNA: TGTGCCACCCAGGGGTTTATATCCCCCAATGAGCAGTTCTTC.

This chain links TRBV7-9 with TRBJ1-3; D gene ambiguous. CDR1 is SEHNR and CDR2 is FQNEAQ in the germline V gene (reference sequence). V was cut by 2 bases and J by 4 bases, with 24 bases left in between. This CDR3 spans 19 amino acids. The DNA of the CDR3 is TGTGCCAGCAGCTTACGACACAGACTCACCCAGGATTCAGGAAACACCATATATTTT. This codes for CASSLRHRLTQDSGNTIYF.

The V gene is TRBV10-3, the J gene TRBJ1-1; weak D call: TRBD1 (5 bases). The CDR3 length is 16 residues. Germline CDR1 reads ENHRY; CDR2 reads SYGVKD. V was shortened by 7 bases and J by 1 base, with 19 bases between the two germline ends. The CDR3 coding sequence is TGTGCCATCAACGGAGACGGAGGAGGGACGAACACTGAAGCTTTCTTT. Translating gives CAINGDGGGTNTEAFF.

V gene TRBV6-4 combines with J gene TRBJ2-7; 8 nucleotides align to TRBD2. Per germline, CDR1 MRHNA and CDR2 SNTAGT. Germline trimming cut 3 bases from V and 1 base from J; bases unmatched to any gene: 5. The length of the CDR3 is 15 residues. The DNA of the CDR3 is TGTGCCAGCAGTGAAAGCGGGAGTGATTCCTACGAGCAGTACTTC. It translates to CASSESGSDSYEQYF.

The chain joins TRBV5-1 to TRBJ2-7; D tentatively fits TRBD1 or TRBD2 (5 bases each). The CDR3 totals 14 residues. CDR1 is SGHRS and CDR2 is YFSETQ in the germline V gene. Trimming pared 0 bases from V and 6 bases from J, leaving 13 bases between. CDR3 sequence: CASSLGGAPREQYF. CDR3 bases: TGCGCCAGCAGCTTGGGAGGGGCCCCACGCGAGCAGTACTTC.

This sequence joins TRBV7-9 and TRBJ2-7, with D hard to call. Germline V lookup: CDR1 SEHNR, CDR2 FQNEAQ (reference sequence). The length of the CDR3 is 13 residues. Between the trimmed V and J ends, which lost 5 bases and 3 bases, there was a span of 11 bases. The CDR3: CASSDKKSYEQYF. DNA of the CDR3: TGTGCCAGCAGCGACAAGAAAAGCTACGAGCAGTACTTC. The whole variable domain, remainder taken from reference TRBV7-9 and TRBJ2-7, is DTGVSQNPRHKITKRGQNVTFRCDPISEHNRLYWYRQTLGQGPEFLTYFQNEAQLEKSRLLSDRFSAERPKGSFSTLEIQRTEQGDSAMYLCASSDKKSYEQYFGPGTRLTVT.

The V and J genes are TRBV27 and TRBJ2-1; maybe TRBD2 (5 bases). This CDR3 is 14 amino acids long. Trimming left V 8 bases short and J 3 bases short, with 14 bases between. Germline CDR1 is MNHEY and CDR2 is SMNVEV (reference sequence). The CDR3 sequence: CASWVREHYNEQFF. CDR3 nucleotide sequence: TGTGCCAGCTGGGTGAGGGAGCACTACAATGAGCAGTTCTTC.

The chain is built from TRBV7-2 and TRBJ2-1; 8 bases map to TRBD2. Trimming at V came to 2 bases and at J to 0 bases, leaving 3 bases not matched to a gene. This CDR3 spans 16 amino acids. CDR1 is SGHTA and CDR2 is FQGNSA in the germline V gene. The CDR3 sequence is CASSLTGGSSYNEQFF. The DNA of the CDR3 is TGTGCCAGCAGCTTAACGGGAGGGAGCTCCTACAATGAGCAGTTCTTC.

The chain combines TRBV5-6 with TRBJ2-5; 15 nucleotides align to TRBD2. Trimming took 1 base from V and 3 from J; bases not matched to a gene: 7. CDR3 length equals 18 residues. Germline CDR1 and CDR2: SGHDT and YYEEEE. The CDR3 region is CASSLPRTSGRGEETQYF. As DNA, the CDR3 is TGTGCCAGCAGCTTGCCCCGGACTAGCGGGAGGGGGGAAGAGACCCAGTACTTC.

The V gene is TRBV7-6, the J gene TRBJ2-7; 7 bases are a match to TRBD2. With 3 bases clipped from V and 7 bases from J, the junction kept 18 bases outside the gene matches. The CDR3 has 17 amino acids. Per the germline V gene, CDR1 is SGHVS and CDR2 is FNYEAQ. The CDR3 region is CASSFAEGSGTGGEQYF. DNA of the CDR3: TGTGCCAGCAGCTTTGCCGAGGGCAGCGGAACGGGGGGAGAGCAGTACTTC.

The chain combines TRBV11-2 with TRBJ2-5, with 9 bases matching TRBD1. Losses at the gene ends were 5 bases for V and 5 bases for J; bases not matched to a gene: 9. The CDR3 runs to 15 residues. Germline V gene data show CDR1 as SGHAT and CDR2 as FQNNGV. The CDR3 sequence is CASSPGTGPMETQYF. The CDR3 DNA reads TGTGCCAGCAGCCCCGGGACAGGGCCCATGGAGACCCAGTACTTC.

This clone showed up just a few times. The CDR3 DNA reads as TGTGCCAGCAGCCAACAGGGTGGTTTTTATGGCTACACCTTC. The encoded protein is CASSQQGGFYGYTF. J is TRBJ1-2 and V is TRBV13; D is possibly TRBD1 (6 bases). Germline CDR1 and CDR2: PRHDT and FYEKMQ (reference sequence). This CDR3 is built from 14 residues. The V and J ends lost 5 bases and 5 bases respectively, with 15 bases between them.

The CDR3 region is CASRGTAIYNEQFF. CDR3 bases: TGTGCCAGCAGGGGGACAGCCATCTACAATGAGCAGTTCTTC. V and J are TRBV27 and TRBJ2-1; 7 bases line up with TRBD1. V was pared by 6 bases and J by 3 bases, with 5 bases of the junction left unmatched. The CDR3 loop spans 14 amino acids. Germline CDR1 and CDR2: MNHEY and SMNVEV (reference sequence).

V is TRBV7-9 and J is TRBJ1-1; D remains unclear. The CDR3 is 11 residues long. Per germline, CDR1 SEHNR and CDR2 FQNEAQ (reference sequence). Trimming took 1 base from V and 5 from J, leaving 2 bases between them. This chain's CDR3 is CASSLVTEAFF. DNA for the CDR3: TGTGCCAGCAGCTTAGTTACTGAAGCTTTCTTT.

V is TRBV11-2 and J is TRBJ1-6; D possibly corresponds to TRBD1 (5 bases). The CDR3 spans 14 residues. Germline-derived CDR1 and CDR2 are SGHAT and FQNNGV. V was pared by 4 bases and J by 5 bases, with 9 bases between. The CDR3 is CASSWIRDNSPLHF. The CDR3, as DNA: TGTGCCAGCAGCTGGATCAGGGATAATTCACCCCTCCACTTT.

The gene calls are TRBV2 and TRBJ2-7; possibly TRBD2 for D (6 bases). Trimming cost V 10 bases and J 1 base, with 17 bases left between them. CDR1 and CDR2 (germline): SNHLY, FYNNEI. The CDR3 length is 14 residues. CDR3 DNA sequence: TGTGCCACCGCTAAACGCGGGAAATCCTACGAGCAGTACTTC. The encoded protein is CATAKRGKSYEQYF.

Written as DNA, the CDR3 is TGTGCCAGCAGTGATTCCGCGGGGGGGTTCTATGGCTACACCTTC. Its translation: CASSDSAGGFYGYTF. The chain couples TRBV2 to TRBJ1-2, with D tentatively TRBD1 (5 bases). Between the trimmed V and J ends, which lost 3 bases and 4 bases, there was a span of 15 bases. Germline lookup yields CDR1 SNHLY and CDR2 FYNNEI. This CDR3 is built from 15 residues.

This CDR3 is CASSEYTEFLTDTQYF. The CDR3 nucleotides read TGTGCCAGCAGTGAATATACAGAATTCCTCACAGATACGCAGTATTTT. The chain links TRBV25-1 to TRBJ2-3; D remains ambiguous. Germline CDR1 MGHDK, CDR2 SYGVNS. Trimming left V 0 bases short and J 2 bases short, with 12 bases between. The CDR3 spans 16 residues.